Described below is a single T cell receptor (beta chain) sequence and its context. Its target is unknown. Stated treatment: roughly 11-day PBMC culture with coronavirus spike peptide pools or control peptides (ViraFEST assay). Cultures used 1.5 million to 2.5 million PBMCs per well, approximately 9.8 IU/ml IL-2 and approximately 9.5 ug/ml peptides. The source of the sample is a study of vaccination and CD4 T cells after COVID-19. Whole-study context: Recovered patients in the cohort numbered six men and four women, two of them Hispanic. With a range of 35 to 161, the median interval from diagnosis to drawing post-COVID samples was about 100 days.

Oncomine TCR Beta short-read sequencing was applied to DNA from cultured CD4+ T cells. The source of extracted genomic DNA was cultured CD4+ T cells. One entry per CDR3 protein results from TCRdb running MiXCR on the PCR reads. This sample has 10,000 or so distinct CDR3 sequences, with about 57% found just once. Germline loops: CDR1 SSHAT, CDR2 FNYEAQ (reference sequence). V was pared by 5 bases and J by 1 base, with 5 bases between. The CDR3 runs to 12 residues. The source material was CD4+ T cells from blood, cultured in vitro. The sequence derives from a human donor who had recovered from COVID-19. The J gene is TRBJ2-5, the V gene TRBV7-7; D not resolved. The CDR3 DNA is TGTGCCAGCAGCCGACTCCAAGAGACCCAGTACTTC. This encodes CASSRLQETQYF.